The text below deals with one T cell receptor beta chain. This specimen belongs to a study of blood T cell repertoires in COVID-19. Assay used: immunoSEQ multiplex PCR; TCRdb lists only in-frame clones, some missing. This sample has almost 200,000 clones, with 86% found just once. Sample: peripheral blood. This sequence was found in a woman in her seventies with acute or convalescent COVID-19.

This CDR3 is CASSLGQGFLNEQYF. CDR3 coding DNA: TGTGCCAGCAGCTTGGGACAGGGCTTCTTAAACGAGCAGTACTTC. The chain joins TRBV5-4 to TRBJ2-7; 7 bases map to TRBD1. J was trimmed by 5 bases and V by 0 bases; bases with no gene match: 8. The germline CDR1 and CDR2 sequences are SGHNT and YYREEE (reference sequence). This CDR3 spans 15 amino acids.